Shown below are 26 T cell receptor beta chains from a single sample sequenced in a study of cytomegalovirus exposure and HLA in healthy donors. PCR used 60 Vbeta primers and 13 Jbeta primers. Generated by immunoSEQ multiplex PCR, the TCRdb table keeps only in-frame clones and is missing some. The data hold fewer than 250,000 clones, with around 79% observed a single time. The sequenced sample consisted of PBMCs. Receptors were obtained from a woman in her 50s in good health and CMV-seronegative.

The rearrangement uses TRBV7-2 and TRBJ2-2, with TRBD1 as a possible D gene (6 bases). Germline CDR1 SGHTA, CDR2 FQGNSA. This CDR3 spans 15 amino acids. Trimming shortened V by 4 bases and J by 5 bases, and 14 bases separated the two germline ends. The CDR3 sequence is CASSSGQTSTGELFF. The CDR3 DNA reads TGTGCCAGCAGCTCCGGACAGACCTCGACCGGGGAGCTGTTTTTT.

The rearrangement uses TRBV6-5 and TRBJ1-2; D remains ambiguous. V lost 0 bases, J lost 7 bases, and 9 bases lay in between. The CDR3 runs 13 residues. From germline, CDR1 is MNHEY and CDR2 SVGAGI. Here the CDR3 DNA reads TGTGCCAGCAGTTACTCATTGGGGAGTGGCTACACCTTC. Translated: CASSYSLGSGYTF.

The genes are TRBV19 and TRBJ2-2; TRBD2 aligns across 8 bases. Trimming cost V 6 bases and J 2 bases; bases outside gene matches: 2. The CDR3 has 14 residues. In germline, CDR1 is LNHDA, CDR2 SQIVND (reference sequence). CDR3 in amino acids: CASRSGGNTGELFF. Written as DNA, the CDR3 is TGTGCCAGTAGGAGCGGGGGAAACACCGGGGAGCTGTTTTTT.

This clone was recorded only once. The genes are TRBV28 and TRBJ1-3; D is perhaps TRBD1 (6 bases). The ends were cut back, 4 bases at V and 2 bases at J, with 12 bases in the middle. There are 15 residues in the CDR3. Germline V gene data show CDR1 as MDHEN and CDR2 as SYDVKM. CDR3 loop: CASSSGGATGNTIYF. CDR3 in DNA: TGTGCCAGCAGTTCTGGGGGGGCAACTGGAAACACCATATATTTT. Full variable domain (outside the CDR3, taken from reference TRBV28 and TRBJ1-3): DVKVTQSSRYLVKRTGEKVFLECVQDMDHENMFWYRQDPGLGLRLIYFSYDVKMKEKGDIPEGYSVSREKKERFSLILESASTNQTSMYLCASSSGGATGNTIYFGEGSWLTVV.

The chain is built from TRBV7-2 and TRBJ1-1, with unresolved D. This CDR3 region has 15 residues. V lost 5 bases and J lost 6, with 19 bases in between. Germline assignment: CDR1 SGHTA and CDR2 FQGNSA. The chain's CDR3 is CASSRLRKERSEAFF. Here the CDR3 DNA reads TGTGCCAGCAGCAGATTAAGGAAGGAGAGGTCTGAAGCTTTCTTT.

The chain uses TRBV9 and TRBJ2-5; 10 positions agree with TRBD1. Germline V lookup: CDR1 SGDLS, CDR2 YYNGEE. The V gene end was trimmed by 3 bases and the J gene end by 5 bases; junction bases not matched to a gene: 7. The CDR3 is 15 amino acids. In DNA, the CDR3 is TGTGCCAGCAGCGCCGGGACAGGGGCGAGGGAGACCCAGTACTTC. Residues: CASSAGTGARETQYF.

The chain recombines TRBV6-5 with TRBJ2-5; D unclear. The end of the DNA aligns better with TRBJ2-7, so the J call may be wrong. Per the germline V gene, CDR1 is MNHEY and CDR2 is SVGAGI. The CDR3 extends over 16 amino acids. The CDR3 spells CASSYQAGQISYEQYF. In DNA, the CDR3 is TGTGCCAGCAGTTATCAGGCAGGCCAAATCTCCTACGAGCAGTACTTC.

The chain is built from TRBV5-4 and TRBJ2-1; 13 nucleotides line up with TRBD2. There are 15 residues in the CDR3. The ends lost 2 bases at V and 7 bases at J; junction bases unmatched: 3. Germline-derived CDR1 and CDR2 are SGHNT and YYREEE (reference sequence). CDR3 amino acids: CASSFETSGRNEQFF. DNA for the CDR3: TGTGCCAGCAGCTTTGAGACTAGCGGGAGGAATGAGCAGTTCTTC.

This chain joins TRBV6-1 and TRBJ1-5, with D hard to call. Germline CDR1 reads MNHNS; CDR2 reads SASEGT. The CDR3 covers 13 residues. V lost 4 bases and J lost 6, with 10 bases in between. The CDR3 region is CASSGEWRQPQHF. The CDR3 DNA follows: TGTGCCAGCAGTGGGGAGTGGCGTCAGCCCCAGCATTTT.

CDR3 amino acids: CASSPLGSSLLAKNIQYF. The CDR3 nucleotides are TGTGCCAGTAGTCCGCTAGGAAGCTCCCTCCTAGCCAAAAACATTCAGTACTTC. The rearrangement uses TRBV19 and TRBJ2-4; D not certain. This CDR3 region has 18 residues. Germline assignment: CDR1 LNHDA and CDR2 SQIVND (reference sequence). Trimming cost V 5 bases and J 0 bases, with 20 bases left between them. Filled out from reference TRBV19 and TRBJ2-4, the complete variable domain reads DGGITQSPKYLFRKEGQNVTLSCEQNLNHDAMYWYRQDPGQGLRLIYYSQIVNDFQKGDIAEGYSVSREKKESFPLTVTSAQKNPTAFYLCASSPLGSSLLAKNIQYFGAGTRLSVL.

This clone was found a few times. This chain links TRBV4-1 with TRBJ2-7, with a possible D match to TRBD1 (6 bases). CDR1 and CDR2 (germline): MGHRA, YSYEKL. Deletions cut 1 base from V and 6 bases from J, with 16 bases between. CDR3 length: 15 amino acids. In DNA, the CDR3 is TGCGCCAGCAGCCAAGCCTCTGGGGTGACAGGCGAGCAGTACTTC. It encodes CASSQASGVTGEQYF.

The chain links TRBV9 to TRBJ2-7; possibly TRBD2 for D (6 bases). The germline V gene has CDR1 SGDLS and CDR2 YYNGEE. This CDR3 comprises 16 residues. Trimming left V 4 bases short and J 6 bases short, with 23 bases between. CDR3 protein: CASSPRTAGGGGEQYF. Here the CDR3 DNA reads TGTGCCAGCAGCCCCCGTACAGCGGGCGGCGGTGGCGAGCAGTACTTC.

V gene TRBV4-3 combines with J gene TRBJ2-7; a weak D match, TRBD2 (6 bases). From germline, CDR1 is LGHNA and CDR2 YSLEER. Deletions cut 4 bases from V and 2 bases from J, with 18 bases between. CDR3 length equals 16 residues. CDR3 protein: CASSPNTGVRAYEQYF. The CDR3 nucleotides read TGCGCCAGCAGCCCCAACACGGGGGTCCGGGCCTACGAGCAGTACTTC.

This CDR3 is CASSLFGGGGYEQYF. As DNA, the CDR3 is TGTGCCAGCAGTTTATTCGGCGGGGGCGGGTACGAGCAGTACTTC. The chain has TRBV6-5 and TRBJ2-7; weak D call: TRBD2 (7 bases). V lost 4 bases and J lost 4, with 17 bases in between. The CDR3 is made up of 15 amino acids. Germline CDR1 MNHEY, CDR2 SVGAGI.

The DNA for the CDR3 is TGTGCCAGTAGTCTCCAGGGGGGATTCACAGATACGCAGTATTTT. Translation: CASSLQGGFTDTQYF. The genes are TRBV19 and TRBJ2-3; a weak D match, TRBD1 (7 bases). The CDR3 spans 15 residues. Germline V gene data show CDR1 as LNHDA and CDR2 as SQIVND (reference sequence). Trimming stripped 5 bases from V and 2 bases from J, with 14 bases between.

This clone was seen once. The chain combines TRBV10-2 with TRBJ2-7, with TRBD2 identical over 8 bases. The CDR3 covers 14 residues. Germline V gene lookup returns CDR1 WSHSY and CDR2 SAAADI. The J segment lost 6 bases and the V segment lost 8 bases, leaving 12 bases of the junction unmatched. The CDR3, as DNA: TGCGCCAGCTCCGGGGGGGGCGGGAGTGGCGAGCAGTACTTC. Translated, it gives CASSGGGGSGEQYF.

Here the CDR3 reads CASRDRLATNTEAFF. Here the CDR3 DNA reads TGCGCCAGCCGGGACAGGTTGGCCACGAACACTGAAGCTTTCTTT. This chain uses TRBV5-1 with TRBJ1-1; 8 bases map to TRBD1. Losses at the gene ends were 7 bases for V and 1 base for J; bases not matched to a gene: 9. The CDR3 covers 15 residues. Germline values: CDR1 SGHRS, CDR2 YFSETQ.

This clone was counted only a few times. The rearrangement links TRBV4-3 to TRBJ1-5; D gene unclear. The V gene's germline CDR1 is LGHNA and CDR2 YSLEER. This CDR3 is built from 13 residues. The germline V and J ends were trimmed by 4 bases and 7 bases, with 11 bases remaining between them. The CDR3 loop is CASSPNSRQPQHF. CDR3 DNA: TGCGCCAGCAGCCCCAACTCCCGCCAGCCCCAGCATTTT.

In this sample, this clone turned up once. The rearrangement uses TRBV5-1 and TRBJ2-2; TRBD1 matches 9 bases. Germline lookup yields CDR1 SGHRS and CDR2 YFSETQ. CDR3 size: 15 residues. The J segment lost 6 bases and the V segment lost 2 bases, leaving 5 bases of the junction unmatched. CDR3 loop: CASSLGTGYSGELFF. The DNA for the CDR3 is TGCGCCAGCAGCTTAGGGACAGGGTATTCCGGGGAGCTGTTTTTT.

The chain carries TRBV7-8 and TRBJ2-1, with no clear D. Trimming stripped 2 bases from V and 0 bases from J, with 8 bases between. CDR1 and CDR2 (germline): SGHVS, FQNEAQ. The CDR3 is made up of 15 amino acids. The CDR3 spells CASSLSSSSYNEQFF. CDR3 sequence (DNA): TGTGCCAGCAGCTTAAGTAGTAGCTCCTACAATGAGCAGTTCTTC.

This chain uses TRBV5-4 with TRBJ2-7; TRBD2 is a possible D gene (6 bases). This CDR3 comprises 15 residues. Germline CDR1 and CDR2: SGHNT and YYREEE (reference sequence). V lost 1 base and J lost 5, with 16 bases in between. CDR3 sequence reads: CASSLFGGKADEQYF. The CDR3 nucleotides read TGTGCCAGCAGCTTGTTCGGCGGGAAGGCAGACGAGCAGTACTTC.

Only a few counts were recorded for this clone. The genes are TRBV6-5 and TRBJ1-2; the D is unclear. The V and J ends lost 4 bases and 4 bases respectively, with 10 bases between them. The length of the CDR3 is 13 residues. The germline CDR1 and CDR2 sequences are MNHEY and SVGAGI. The CDR3 DNA sequence: TGTGCCAGCAGTTCGACAAGCCCCTATGGCTACACCTTC. This translates into CASSSTSPYGYTF.

The chain joins TRBV4-1 to TRBJ2-7; perhaps TRBD1 as D (6 bases). CDR3 size: 14 residues. V shed 4 bases and J shed 5 bases, with 15 bases lying between them. The V gene's germline CDR1 is MGHRA and CDR2 YSYEKL. The CDR3 DNA sequence: TGCGCCAGCAGCCGAGGTGAGGACAGAAACGAGCAGTACTTC. This encodes CASSRGEDRNEQYF.

The chain couples TRBV28 to TRBJ1-5; weak D call: TRBD1 (6 bases). The V gene lost 3 bases and the J gene lost 7 bases, with 19 bases spanning the gap. The CDR3 runs 16 residues. Germline CDR1 is MDHEN and CDR2 is SYDVKM. DNA for the CDR3: TGTGCCAGCAGTTTTAATACAGGGTCGGTAGAACAGCCCCAGCATTTT. Its translation: CASSFNTGSVEQPQHF.

The chain joins TRBV6-5 to TRBJ1-5; possible D gene TRBD1, 6 bases. V was cut by 6 bases and J by 7 bases, with 19 bases left in between. There are 15 residues in the CDR3. CDR1 MNHEY and CDR2 SVGAGI come from the germline V gene. In nucleotides, the CDR3 is TGTGCCAGCAGGGCTGGACAGTTAGGCGGCCAGCCCCAGCATTTT. As protein: CASRAGQLGGQPQHF.

The chain recombines TRBV9 with TRBJ2-1; no definite D call. Trimming removed 0 bases at V and 8 bases at J, with 15 bases between. CDR1 and CDR2 (germline): SGDLS, YYNGEE. This CDR3 is built from 15 residues. CDR3 DNA: TGTGCCAGCAGCGTAGGTAGGCCCAGGATAGATGAGCAGTTCTTC. It translates to CASSVGRPRIDEQFF.